Shown below are 24 T cell receptor beta chains from a single sample sequenced in a study of T-cell memory formation after mild COVID-19. TCRdb re-analysed the 5' RACE reads in MiXCR, keeping a single row per CDR3 protein. The table includes about 470,000 distinct CDR3 sequences, 18% detected once. Sequencing was carried out using PBMCs or a T cell subset sorted from them (not recorded which). The receptors were sampled from an adult woman who had mild COVID-19 (a few samples of this study predate the infection). Cell type and time point are not known.

This clonotype occurred a few times. The V call is TRBV7-9, the J call TRBJ1-1; TRBD1 matches 8 bases. The V and J ends lost 3 bases and 7 bases, in that order; junction bases with no gene match: 7. This CDR3 region has 14 residues. Germline V gives CDR1 SEHNR, CDR2 FQNEAQ (reference sequence). The CDR3 nucleotides read TGTGCCAGCAGCTTGGGACAGGCTCAAAGTGAAGCTTTCTTT. As protein: CASSLGQAQSEAFF.

The rearrangement uses TRBV12-3 or TRBV12-4 and TRBJ1-1; 9 bases align to TRBD1. V dropped 7 bases and J dropped 3; count of bases not matched to a gene: 3. The CDR3 is made up of 13 amino acids. Here the CDR3 reads CASNRQGDTEAFF. The DNA for the CDR3 is TGTGCCAGCAACCGACAGGGGGACACTGAAGCTTTCTTT.

This rearrangement joins TRBV19 to TRBJ1-1; tentative D call: TRBD1 (6 bases). This CDR3 contains 15 residues. Germline CDR1 LNHDA, CDR2 SQIVND (reference sequence). V lost 7 bases and J 1 base, leaving 16 bases between the germline ends. CDR3 bases: TGTGCCAGTACCCGACAGGAGGCCCAGAACACTGAAGCTTTCTTT. Translation: CASTRQEAQNTEAFF. Full variable domain (rest looked up from reference TRBV19 and TRBJ1-1): DGGITQSPKYLFRKEGQNVTLSCEQNLNHDAMYWYRQDPGQGLRLIYYSQIVNDFQKGDIAEGYSVSREKKESFPLTVTSAQKNPTAFYLCASTRQEAQNTEAFFGQGTRLTVV.

This clonotype showed up many times. V and J are TRBV5-1 and TRBJ1-1; TRBD1 matches at 8 bases. The CDR3 extends over 15 amino acids. Germline loops: CDR1 SGHRS, CDR2 YFSETQ. The junction had 6 bases not matched to a gene; V was cut back by 4 bases and J by 1 base. The CDR3 loop is CASSATGQGNTEAFF. The CDR3 DNA is TGCGCCAGCAGCGCAACAGGACAGGGGAACACTGAAGCTTTCTTT.

This clonotype was counted many times. V usage is TRBV11-1 and J usage is TRBJ2-1; D ambiguous. The CDR3 totals 13 residues. The germline V gene has CDR1 SGHAT and CDR2 FQDESV (reference sequence). V was trimmed by 5 bases and J by 6 bases, leaving 11 bases between them. The CDR3 here is CASSPYVTNEQFF. The CDR3, as DNA: TGTGCCAGCAGCCCCTATGTAACCAATGAGCAGTTCTTC. The full variable domain, completed using reference TRBV11-1 and TRBJ2-1, is EAEVAQSPRYKITEKSQAVAFWCDPISGHATLYWYRQILGQGPELLVQFQDESVVDDSQLPKDRFSAERLKGVDSTLKIQPAELGDSAMYLCASSPYVTNEQFFGPGTRLTVL.

The chain has TRBV10-3 and TRBJ2-5, with a weak D call TRBD2 (5 bases). CDR1 and CDR2 (germline): ENHRY, SYGVKD. The CDR3 extends over 15 amino acids. V was trimmed by 3 bases and J by 3 bases, leaving 14 bases between them. The DNA for the CDR3 is TGTGCCATCAGTGAACCAGACTACTGGAAAGAGACCCAGTACTTC. Translation: CAISEPDYWKETQYF.

This clonotype showed up just a few times. The chain employs TRBV5-1 and TRBJ2-3; the match to TRBD1 covers 9 bases. Germline CDR1 is SGHRS and CDR2 is YFSETQ. This CDR3 is 16 amino acids long. J was trimmed by 6 bases and V by 3 bases; bases with no gene match: 11. CDR3 loop: CASSYTGGAVPDTQYF. CDR3 DNA sequence: TGCGCCAGCAGCTACACAGGGGGCGCGGTCCCCGATACGCAGTATTTT.

The V gene is TRBV12-3 or TRBV12-4, the J gene TRBJ1-5, with TRBD1 as a possible D gene (5 bases). The CDR3 is made up of 16 amino acids. Trimming pared 2 bases from V and 5 bases from J, leaving 16 bases between. CDR3 amino acids: CASSLFFASGYQPQHF. In DNA, the CDR3 is TGTGCCAGCAGTTTATTTTTCGCGTCAGGGTATCAGCCCCAGCATTTT.

The chain employs TRBV19 and TRBJ2-2; a possible D gene is TRBD1 (6 bases). CDR3 length equals 15 residues. Per germline, CDR1 LNHDA and CDR2 SQIVND (reference sequence). V was cut by 1 base and J by 4 bases, with 10 bases left in between. The CDR3 DNA follows: TGTGCCAGTAGTATAGGCAGGGGCGGCACCGGGGAGCTGTTTTTT. It codes for CASSIGRGGTGELFF.

The rearrangement joins TRBV10-3 to TRBJ2-1, with D possibly called TRBD1 or TRBD2 (6 bases each). V was cut by 11 bases and J by 0 bases, with 17 bases left in between. CDR3 length equals 15 residues. The V gene's germline CDR1 is ENHRY and CDR2 SYGVKD. CDR3: CAAAEGGGSYNEQFF. The CDR3 nucleotides are TGTGCCGCCGCCGAGGGGGGAGGCTCCTACAATGAGCAGTTCTTC.

This clonotype was recorded at least ten times. The rearrangement joins TRBV4-2 to TRBJ2-7; 7 bases match TRBD2. The CDR3 extends over 17 amino acids. The junction had 15 bases not matched to a gene; V was cut back by 1 base and J by 6 bases. Germline V lookup: CDR1 LGHNA, CDR2 YNFKEQ. The CDR3: CASSQVSAGATPIEQYF. The CDR3 nucleotides read TGTGCCAGCAGCCAAGTAAGCGCGGGAGCGACTCCCATCGAGCAGTACTTC.

The rearrangement uses TRBV12-3 or TRBV12-4 and TRBJ2-7, with a weak D call TRBD2 (6 bases). V was shortened by 6 bases and J by 6 bases, with 15 bases between the two germline ends. CDR3 size: 13 residues. CDR3 amino acids: CASSADPGVEQYF. The CDR3 DNA follows: TGTGCCAGCAGCGCCGATCCGGGGGTCGAGCAGTACTTC.

The chain combines TRBV12-3 or TRBV12-4 with TRBJ2-7; 8 nucleotides line up with TRBD1. The CDR3 covers 13 residues. After removal of 8 bases from V and 5 bases from J, the junction contained 8 bases not matched to a gene. CDR3 bases: TGTGCCAGCGGACCGGGACAGGTCCACGAGCAGTACTTC. Translating it yields CASGPGQVHEQYF.

The chain joins TRBV7-9 to TRBJ2-7; a possible D gene is TRBD1 (6 bases). CDR3 length equals 18 residues. The germline CDR1 and CDR2 sequences are SEHNR and FQNEAQ (reference sequence). The ends were cut back, 3 bases at V and 4 bases at J, with 25 bases in the middle. CDR3 DNA sequence: TGTGCCAGCAGCTTCGGCCCCGAGACACAGGGCTCCTTTTACGAGCAGTACTTC. As protein: CASSFGPETQGSFYEQYF. Complete variable domain (other parts from reference TRBV7-9 and TRBJ2-7): DTGVSQNPRHKITKRGQNVTFRCDPISEHNRLYWYRQTLGQGPEFLTYFQNEAQLEKSRLLSDRFSAERPKGSFSTLEIQRTEQGDSAMYLCASSFGPETQGSFYEQYFGPGTRLTVT.

The V call is TRBV30, the J call TRBJ2-1; D gene unclear. Germline V CDR1 and CDR2: GTSNPN, SVGIG (reference sequence). This CDR3 has 14 amino acids. The V end lost 4 bases, the J end lost 8 bases, and 18 bases lay between the germline ends. Written as DNA, the CDR3 is TGTGCCTGGATCCCGAGCCAGATTGGGGATGAGCAGTTCTTC. Translated, it gives CAWIPSQIGDEQFF.

The V and J genes are TRBV2 and TRBJ1-6; D is uncertain. The CDR3 contains 13 residues. The germline V gene has CDR1 SNHLY and CDR2 FYNNEI. Trimming pared 8 bases from V and 7 bases from J, leaving 12 bases between. The CDR3 here is CASELWENSPLHF. CDR3 nucleotide sequence: TGTGCCAGCGAGTTATGGGAGAATTCACCCCTCCACTTT.

V is TRBV27 and J is TRBJ2-6, with a weak D call TRBD1 (5 bases). From germline, CDR1 is MNHEY and CDR2 SMNVEV (reference sequence). V shed 2 bases and J shed 0 bases, with 14 bases lying between them. The CDR3 is 18 residues long. The CDR3 region has the DNA TGTGCCAGCAGTTTACTGGGGCAGCCGGGCTCTGGGGCCAACGTCCTGACTTTC. Its translation: CASSLLGQPGSGANVLTF.

Ten or more counts support this clonotype. This chain uses TRBV7-2 with TRBJ2-1, with D maybe TRBD2 (5 bases). The V and J ends lost 5 bases and 2 bases respectively, with 10 bases between them. Per germline, CDR1 SGHTA and CDR2 FQGNSA. The CDR3 extends over 14 amino acids. Here the CDR3 reads CASSPRGTYNEQFF. The CDR3 coding sequence is TGTGCCAGCAGCCCCCGGGGAACCTACAATGAGCAGTTCTTC.

In its sample, this clonotype was seen a few times. In DNA form, the CDR3 reads TGTGCCACCAGTTCGGGGATCCAAGAGACCCAGTACTTC. Translation gives CATSSGIQETQYF. The chain is built from TRBV24-1 and TRBJ2-5; possibly TRBD2 for D (5 bases). The CDR3 covers 13 residues. V lost 6 bases and J 1 base, leaving 8 bases between the germline ends. The germline V gene has CDR1 KGHDR and CDR2 SFDVKD.

This clonotype was detected a few times. The V and J genes are TRBV5-1 and TRBJ2-2; D is unclear. Trimming left V 0 bases short and J 5 bases short, with 11 bases between. CDR1 is SGHRS and CDR2 is YFSETQ in the germline V gene. The CDR3 covers 15 residues. CDR3 DNA sequence: TGCGCCAGCAGCTTGGAGGGTCACTCGACCGGGGAGCTGTTTTTT. Its translation is CASSLEGHSTGELFF.

This clonotype was counted between two and nine times. This chain connects TRBV5-4 to TRBJ1-2, with D tentatively TRBD1 (6 bases). Germline V gene sequence: CDR1 SGHNT, CDR2 YYREEE (reference sequence). The CDR3 consists of 15 residues. The V end lost 6 bases, the J end lost 4 bases, and 19 bases lay between the germline ends. The DNA for the CDR3 is TGTGCCAGCACCCCGGGGGCAGAGGAATTCTATGGCTACACCTTC. Amino acids: CASTPGAEEFYGYTF.

This clonotype was found a few times. This sequence joins TRBV20-1 and TRBJ2-5, with D possibly TRBD2 on 6 matching bases. V gave up 4 bases and J gave up 4 bases, with 19 bases separating them. This CDR3 has 15 residues. Germline CDR1 is DFQATT and CDR2 is SNEGSKA (reference sequence). The CDR3 spells CSATPAGSGAETQYF. CDR3 DNA: TGCAGTGCTACCCCGGCCGGGAGTGGGGCAGAGACCCAGTACTTC.

V and J are TRBV7-3 and TRBJ2-3; no firm D call. This CDR3 has 15 residues. V lost 3 bases and J lost 3, with 13 bases in between. Germline V gene lookup returns CDR1 SGHTA and CDR2 FQGTGA. Here the CDR3 reads CASSFGIFTTDTQYF. As DNA, the CDR3 is TGTGCCAGCAGCTTCGGTATATTCACGACAGATACGCAGTATTTT. The full variable domain, with the rest looked up from reference TRBV7-3 and TRBJ2-3, is GAGVSQTPSNKVTEKGKYVELRCDPISGHTALYWYRQSLGQGPEFLIYFQGTGAADDSGLPNDRFFAVRPEGSVSTLKIQRTERGDSAVYLCASSFGIFTTDTQYFGPGTRLTVL.

The rearrangement uses TRBV24-1 and TRBJ2-5, with 7 bases that match TRBD1. In germline, CDR1 is KGHDR, CDR2 SFDVKD. V lost 4 bases, J lost 5 bases, and 9 bases stayed unmatched. The CDR3 extends over 15 amino acids. CDR3 region: CATSELDRDRETQYF. In nucleotides, the CDR3 is TGTGCCACCAGTGAGCTAGACAGGGATCGCGAGACCCAGTACTTC.